The 3 T cell receptor beta chains below come from one sample, sequenced in a study of blood T cell repertoires in COVID-19. Libraries were prepared by immunoSEQ multiplex PCR; TCRdb keeps only in-frame clonotypes and omits some of them. The sample comprises around 200,000 clones, about 88% of which are singletons, and less than 3.5% rests with the top ten. Sequencing was done on a sample of peripheral blood. These receptors were obtained from a man aged 35 to 55 with active or convalescent COVID-19.

This clone was detected once. This chain joins TRBV28 and TRBJ2-2, with 9 bases matching TRBD1. CDR1 and CDR2 (germline): MDHEN, SYDVKM. The trim removed 6 bases at V and 5 bases at J, leaving 4 bases unmatched. This CDR3 has 14 amino acids. The DNA for the CDR3 is TGTGCCAGCAGAACAGGGGGCATAACCGGGGAGCTGTTTTTT. Its protein product is CASRTGGITGELFF.

The V gene is TRBV24-1, the J gene TRBJ1-5, with TRBD1 as a possible D gene (5 bases). Germline lookup yields CDR1 KGHDR and CDR2 SFDVKD. The V end lost 5 bases, the J end lost 4 bases, and 11 bases lay between the germline ends. The CDR3 sequence is 14 residues long. The CDR3 coding sequence is TGTGCCACCAGTGTGGCGGGGGATAATCAGCCCCAGCATTTT. It codes for CATSVAGDNQPQHF.

This clone was recorded only once. V is TRBV5-8 and J is TRBJ2-5, with D hard to call. This CDR3 comprises 14 residues. Deletions cut 1 base from V and 5 bases from J, with 12 bases between. Germline V lookup: CDR1 SGHTS, CDR2 YDEGEE. CDR3 residues: CASSLQVVEETQYF. CDR3 DNA sequence: TGTGCCAGCAGCTTGCAAGTAGTCGAGGAGACCCAGTACTTC.